This entry concerns a single T cell receptor (beta chain). Its target is unknown. The sample comes from a study of cytomegalovirus exposure and HLA in healthy donors. CDR3 size: 13 residues. Germline assignment: CDR1 SQVTM and CDR2 ANQGSEA. Deletions cut 6 bases from V and 0 bases from J, with 9 bases between. Overall study findings and caveats: The study had only CMV serostatus as immune exposure information.

Use of 60 Vbeta and 13 Jbeta primers characterized the PCR. The assay was immunoSEQ multiplex PCR, and TCRdb's table has in-frame clones only and misses some. The sample has around 140,000 clones; more than 70% are singletons. The source of this sequence is a man aged 45-65 years in good health and CMV-seronegative. Material for sequencing was PBMCs. V gene TRBV29-1 combines with J gene TRBJ1-3, with D perhaps matching TRBD1 (6 bases). CDR3 residues: CSVHRDSGNTIYF. The CDR3 region has the DNA TGCAGCGTCCACAGGGACTCTGGAAACACCATATATTTT.